What follows are 23 T cell receptor beta chains derived from one specimen sequenced in a study of identical twins. TCRdb reprocessed the 5' RACE reads with MiXCR, giving one entry per CDR3 protein. The data hold some 1,600,000 distinct CDR3 sequences, with under 35% observed a single time. What was sequenced was cord blood. The receptor source for this set is a newborn girl in good health.

The CDR3 DNA reads TGTGCCAGCAGGGACGGATCAGGGTATGGCTACACCTTC. Protein sequence: CASRDGSGYGYTF. The genes are TRBV6-1 and TRBJ1-2, with TRBD1 as a possible D gene (5 bases). The CDR3 spans 13 residues. The germline gives CDR1 MNHNS, CDR2 SASEGT. V was cut by 6 bases and J by 5 bases, with 13 bases left in between.

The chain carries TRBV6-1 and TRBJ1-5; 7 nucleotides match TRBD1. V lost 5 bases to trimming and J lost 4 bases; unmatched junction nucleotides: 5. Germline V lookup: CDR1 MNHNS, CDR2 SASEGT. CDR3 length: 14 residues. The CDR3 DNA sequence: TGTGCCAGCAGTCAGGACAGGACGAATCAGCCCCAGCATTTT. Residues: CASSQDRTNQPQHF.

This clonotype was detected ten times or more. The chain employs TRBV10-3 and TRBJ2-1; 11 bases fit TRBD1. This CDR3 has 15 amino acids. The junction had 0 bases not matched to a gene; V was cut back by 2 bases and J by 3 bases. The germline V gene encodes CDR1 ENHRY and CDR2 SYGVKD. Written as DNA, the CDR3 is TGTGCCATCAGTGAGGGGACAGGGGGCTACAATGAGCAGTTCTTC. It yields the protein CAISEGTGGYNEQFF.

This clonotype showed up just once. The CDR3 coding sequence is TGTGCCAGCAGTGACAGGGTCCATGAGCAGTTCTTC. Its protein is CASSDRVHEQFF. V and J are TRBV2 and TRBJ2-1; the D gene is possibly TRBD1 (5 bases). Trimming shortened V by 3 bases and J by 8 bases, and 8 bases separated the two germline ends. CDR1 is SNHLY and CDR2 is FYNNEI in the germline V gene. The CDR3 has 12 residues.

This clonotype came up a few times. This chain uses TRBV7-6 with TRBJ2-1; TRBD2 is a possible D gene (5 bases). The CDR3 is 13 residues long. V was clipped by 2 bases and J by 9 bases, with 11 bases between them. The germline V gene encodes CDR1 SGHVS and CDR2 FNYEAQ. CDR3 sequence reads: CASSLSPRGEQFF. The CDR3 nucleotides are TGTGCCAGCAGCTTAAGTCCCCGGGGTGAGCAGTTCTTC.

J is TRBJ1-3 and V is TRBV20-1; maybe TRBD1 (5 bases). V lost 1 base, J lost 5 bases, and 15 bases lay in between. Germline V lookup: CDR1 DFQATT, CDR2 SNEGSKA (reference sequence). There are 15 residues in the CDR3. The CDR3 loop reads CSARGGAGGRNTIYF. DNA of the CDR3: TGCAGTGCTAGAGGAGGAGCCGGGGGGAGAAACACCATATATTTT.

This clonotype was found once. J is TRBJ2-5 and V is TRBV5-4; TRBD2 might be the D (5 bases). CDR3 length: 16 amino acids. From germline, CDR1 is SGHNT and CDR2 YYREEE (reference sequence). V shed 0 bases and J shed 11 bases, with 23 bases lying between them. Here the CDR3 DNA reads TGTGCCAGCAGCTTGGGGGGAGACTACTCCTACAATGAGCAGTACTTC. Its translation is CASSLGGDYSYNEQYF.

This clonotype was observed a few times. This chain uses TRBV20-1 with TRBJ2-1; TRBD2 matches at 8 bases. V shed 3 bases and J 2 bases; nucleotides not matched to a gene: 9. Germline CDR1 reads DFQATT; CDR2 reads SNEGSKA (reference sequence). This CDR3 is 16 amino acids long. The DNA for the CDR3 is TGCAGTGCTAGCCCAGCTTTCGGGGGGGCCTACAATGAGCAGTTCTTC. Amino acid sequence: CSASPAFGGAYNEQFF.

This clonotype was recorded a few times. The V gene is TRBV28, the J gene TRBJ2-3, with 8 bases that match TRBD1. CDR3 length equals 15 residues. Germline V lookup: CDR1 MDHEN, CDR2 SYDVKM. The V gene end was trimmed by 2 bases and the J gene end by 5 bases; junction bases not matched to a gene: 6. The CDR3 loop is CASSLVVRGRDTQYF. Written as DNA, the CDR3 is TGTGCCAGCAGTTTAGTTGTCAGGGGGCGAGATACGCAGTATTTT.

For this clonotype: An end of the junction does not agree with germline; a read error may underlie this. The CDR3 here is CASGLEAGRDYGYTF. In DNA, the CDR3 is TGTGCCAGCGGCTTAGAAGCCGGGCGAGACTATGGCTACACCTTC. The chain combines TRBV7-8 with TRBJ1-2, with D hard to call. There are 15 residues in the CDR3. The germline gives CDR1 SGHVS, CDR2 FQNEAQ.

The chain is built from TRBV5-1 and TRBJ1-4; 7 bases align to TRBD1. CDR1 and CDR2 from the germline V gene are SGHRS and YFSETQ. Unmatched junction bases numbered 8, after V lost 4 bases and J lost 8 bases. The CDR3 is made up of 14 amino acids. CDR3 sequence: CASSPQTGTEKLFF. CDR3 nucleotide sequence: TGCGCCAGCAGCCCGCAGACAGGGACGGAAAAACTGTTTTTT.

This chain uses TRBV2 with TRBJ1-2; D possibly corresponds to TRBD1 (5 bases). Germline CDR1 is SNHLY and CDR2 is FYNNEI. CDR3 length: 21 amino acids. V lost 9 bases, J lost 5 bases, and 40 bases lay in between. The CDR3 sequence is CASRWSVTLSDKGLRDYGYTF. The CDR3 nucleotides read TGTGCCAGTAGGTGGTCTGTAACCCTTTCGGACAAGGGCCTACGGGATTATGGCTACACCTTC.

This clonotype was seen a handful of times. One end of the junction does not line up with germline, which may come from a read error. The chain employs TRBV7-7 and TRBJ2-5, with no clear D. Germline V lookup: CDR1 SSHAT, CDR2 FNYEAQ (reference sequence). This CDR3 contains 12 residues. In nucleotides, the CDR3 is TGTGCTAGCAGCTCGAAGGACGAGACCCAGTACTTC. Its protein is CASSSKDETQYF.

CDR3 DNA sequence: TGTGCCAGCAGTTACTCGAGCGCTACAGATACGCAGTATTTT. Encoded protein: CASSYSSATDTQYF. The V call is TRBV6-6, the J call TRBJ2-3, with D hard to call. Germline values: CDR1 MNHNY, CDR2 SVGAGI (reference sequence). Deletions cut 0 bases from V and 3 bases from J, with 7 bases between. CDR3 length: 14 residues.

The chain links TRBV14 to TRBJ1-1, with D possibly being TRBD1 (5 bases). Germline assignment: CDR1 SGHDN and CDR2 FVKESK. The V gene lost 4 bases and the J gene lost 2 bases, with 14 bases spanning the gap. The CDR3 covers 15 residues. The CDR3 nucleotides are TGTGCCAGCAGCCCCCCGGGACTGAGAAACACTGAAGCTTTCTTT. Its translation: CASSPPGLRNTEAFF.

The chain uses TRBV28 and TRBJ1-5; 10 bases match TRBD1. This CDR3 has 16 residues. The germline V gene encodes CDR1 MDHEN and CDR2 SYDVKM. V trimming: 5 bases; J trimming: 7 bases; junction bases outside the gene matches: 11. CDR3 bases: TGTGCCAGCAGTCCCTGGGGACAGGGGACCTCACAGCCCCAGCATTTT. Protein product: CASSPWGQGTSQPQHF.

The chain links TRBV2 to TRBJ1-2; tentative D call: TRBD1 (5 bases). The germline V and J ends were trimmed by 4 bases and 5 bases, with 17 bases remaining between them. The CDR3 has 15 amino acids. CDR1 and CDR2 (germline): SNHLY, FYNNEI. CDR3 residues: CASSVGLTSLYGYTF. Here the CDR3 DNA reads TGTGCCAGCAGTGTGGGACTCACCTCGCTATATGGCTACACCTTC.

V gene TRBV20-1 combines with J gene TRBJ2-1, with D perhaps matching TRBD2 (6 bases). This CDR3 is built from 15 residues. V dropped 2 bases and J dropped 2 bases, with 13 bases sitting between them. The germline V gene has CDR1 DFQATT and CDR2 SNEGSKA (reference sequence). CDR3 region: CSARMAGTPYNEQFF. For the CDR3, the DNA is TGCAGTGCTAGAATGGCGGGGACTCCCTACAATGAGCAGTTCTTC.

The chain couples TRBV7-9 to TRBJ1-1; 9 nucleotides align to TRBD1. The V and J ends lost 7 bases and 5 bases, in that order; junction bases with no gene match: 8. Germline V CDR1 and CDR2: SEHNR, FQNEAQ (reference sequence). This CDR3 has 14 amino acids. CDR3 nucleotide sequence: TGTGCCAGCACCCCAAACAGGGGGCGAACTGAAGCTTTCTTT. The encoded protein is CASTPNRGRTEAFF. Drawing the rest from reference TRBV7-9 and TRBJ1-1, the complete variable domain is DTGVSQNPRHKITKRGQNVTFRCDPISEHNRLYWYRQTLGQGPEFLTYFQNEAQLEKSRLLSDRFSAERPKGSFSTLEIQRTEQGDSAMYLCASTPNRGRTEAFFGQGTRLTVV.

This sequence joins TRBV4-2 and TRBJ2-3; 9 bases match TRBD2. Germline lookup yields CDR1 LGHNA and CDR2 YNFKEQ. The CDR3 extends over 16 amino acids. J lost 3 bases, V lost 2 bases, and 6 bases had no gene match. The CDR3 spells CASSQTAGGQTDTQYF. The DNA for the CDR3 is TGTGCCAGCAGCCAAACGGCGGGGGGGCAAACAGATACGCAGTATTTT.

The chain combines TRBV20-1 with TRBJ1-4, with a weak D call TRBD1 (5 bases). Trimming pared 3 bases from V and 5 bases from J, leaving 13 bases between. The CDR3 length is 14 residues. The germline CDR1 and CDR2 sequences are DFQATT and SNEGSKA (reference sequence). DNA of the CDR3: TGCAGTGCTAGGCCGCGGCGGACAAATGAAAAACTGTTTTTT. Translated, it gives CSARPRRTNEKLFF.

This clonotype occurred a few times. The CDR3 loop is CASSNTYNEQYF. Written as DNA, the CDR3 is TGTGCCAGCAGCAATACCTACAATGAGCAGTACTTC. The chain couples TRBV27 to TRBJ2-1; unclear D gene. The better agreement between TRBJ2-7 and the DNA end casts doubt on the J call. This CDR3 has 12 residues. The germline V gene has CDR1 MNHEY and CDR2 SMNVEV (reference sequence).

This clonotype was detected a few times. The rearrangement links TRBV20-1 to TRBJ2-3; no firm D call. CDR1 and CDR2 from the germline V gene are DFQATT and SNEGSKA (reference sequence). This CDR3 contains 15 residues. The CDR3 coding sequence is TGCAGCGTCCGAAAACTCGTCAGTGGATACGATACGCAGTATTTT. It encodes CSVRKLVSGYDTQYF.